These 20 T cell receptor beta chains came from one sample sequenced in a study of blood T cell repertoires in COVID-19. Sequenced by immunoSEQ multiplex PCR; TCRdb stores in-frame clones only, minus some. Of roughly 410,000 clones in the sample, around 87% were seen once. The specimen sequenced was peripheral blood. The receptors were gathered from a woman aged 55-69 years with COVID-19, enrolled during active disease.

V is TRBV4-1 and J is TRBJ2-5, with 8 bases that match TRBD2. With 3 bases clipped from V and 7 bases from J, the junction kept 10 bases outside the gene matches. The germline V gene encodes CDR1 MGHRA and CDR2 YSYEKL. The CDR3 length is 15 residues. This CDR3 is CASSQGAGREGTQYF. Here the CDR3 DNA reads TGCGCCAGCAGCCAGGGGGCCGGACGGGAGGGGACCCAGTACTTC.

This sequence joins TRBV7-8 and TRBJ1-2; 9 nucleotides line up with TRBD1. The V gene end was trimmed by 0 bases and the J gene end by 8 bases; junction bases not matched to a gene: 7. This CDR3 has 15 residues. CDR1 is SGHVS, CDR2 FQNEAQ, per germline. The CDR3 DNA reads as TGTGCCAGCAGCTTAGCGCAGGGACAGGGATACGGCTACACCTTC. As protein: CASSLAQGQGYGYTF. Full variable domain (rest looked up from reference TRBV7-8 and TRBJ1-2): GAGVSQSPRYKVAKRGQDVALRCDPISGHVSLFWYQQALGQGPEFLTYFQNEAQLDKSGLPSDRFFAERPEGSVSTLKIQRTQQEDSAVYLCASSLAQGQGYGYTFGSGTRLTVV.

The chain has TRBV5-4 and TRBJ2-1; 10 bases are shared with TRBD2. The germline V gene has CDR1 SGHNT and CDR2 YYREEE (reference sequence). The junction had 7 bases not matched to a gene; V was cut back by 0 bases and J by 7 bases. The CDR3 spans 16 residues. The CDR3 loop is CASSLVLAGGNNEQFF. The DNA for the CDR3 is TGTGCCAGCAGCTTGGTGTTAGCGGGGGGTAATAATGAGCAGTTCTTC.

This clone was seen more than once but under ten times. The rearrangement uses TRBV4-1 and TRBJ2-5; D perhaps matches TRBD1 (7 bases). The CDR3 has 16 residues. Trimming pared 6 bases from V and 3 bases from J, leaving 20 bases between. From germline, CDR1 is MGHRA and CDR2 YSYEKL. CDR3 region: CASSHLGRQGKETQYF. DNA for the CDR3: TGCGCCAGCAGTCACCTCGGGAGACAGGGAAAAGAGACCCAGTACTTC.

The chain links TRBV23-1 to TRBJ2-3, with a possible D match to TRBD2 (6 bases). TRBV23-1 is classed as an ORF, of uncertain function. There are 15 residues in the CDR3. The V and J ends lost 7 bases and 7 bases respectively, with 21 bases between them. The CDR3 DNA is TGCGCCAGCATTCCACGTCCGGACTACGTAAATACGCAGTATTTT. Protein: CASIPRPDYVNTQYF.

This clone has a single count. The chain is built from TRBV19 and TRBJ2-7, with 9 bases that match TRBD1. V was pared by 5 bases and J by 2 bases, with 7 bases of the junction left unmatched. The CDR3 runs to 15 residues. Looked up from germline, CDR1 is LNHDA and CDR2 is SQIVND (reference sequence). CDR3 loop: CASSPKDRGPYEQYF. The CDR3 DNA reads TGTGCCAGTAGTCCCAAGGACAGGGGTCCCTACGAGCAGTACTTC.

The CDR3 nucleotides read TGTGCCAGCAGTTTTGAAGGGGGCGCGGATCAGCCCCAGCATTTT. Residues: CASSFEGGADQPQHF. The chain employs TRBV27 and TRBJ1-5; 7 bases are a match to TRBD1. CDR1 is MNHEY, CDR2 SMNVEV, per germline (reference sequence). V shed 3 bases, J shed 5 bases, and the junction held 7 bases outside the gene matches. This CDR3 has 15 amino acids.

The J gene is TRBJ2-3, the V gene TRBV24-1; 8 positions match TRBD2. Germline-derived CDR1 and CDR2 are KGHDR and SFDVKD. The trim removed 5 bases at V and 14 bases at J, leaving 11 bases unmatched. The CDR3 length is 13 residues. The CDR3 here is CATSGLTSGGWYF. CDR3 DNA: TGTGCCACCAGTGGCCTCACTAGCGGCGGTTGGTATTTT.

This rearrangement joins TRBV5-1 to TRBJ1-4; a weak D match, TRBD1 (5 bases). The CDR3 sequence is 14 residues long. Trimming took 2 bases from V and 3 from J, leaving 8 bases between them. The germline gives CDR1 SGHRS, CDR2 YFSETQ. CDR3 sequence reads: CASSLGAPNEKLFF. DNA for the CDR3: TGCGCCAGCAGCTTAGGGGCACCTAATGAAAAACTGTTTTTT.

The chain joins TRBV19 to TRBJ1-3; 8 bases match TRBD1. The germline gives CDR1 LNHDA, CDR2 SQIVND (reference sequence). With V trimmed by 9 bases and J by 0 bases, 4 bases remained unmatched. This CDR3 is 14 amino acids long. The DNA of the CDR3 is TGTGCCAGCCGGACAGGGCTCTCTGGAAACACCATATATTTT. Translating gives CASRTGLSGNTIYF.

The rearrangement links TRBV4-1 to TRBJ2-1; 9 bases are shared with TRBD1. Germline assignment: CDR1 MGHRA and CDR2 YSYEKL. With V trimmed by 4 bases and J by 8 bases, 9 bases remained unmatched. The CDR3 length is 15 residues. CDR3 nucleotides: TGCGCCAGCAGCCTTCCGGGACAGGGCGGGTATGAGCAGTTCTTC. It translates to CASSLPGQGGYEQFF.

The chain couples TRBV9 to TRBJ1-2, with 10 bases that match TRBD1. Germline V gene lookup returns CDR1 SGDLS and CDR2 YYNGEE. With 4 bases clipped from V and 6 bases from J, the junction kept 6 bases outside the gene matches. CDR3 length: 14 residues. CDR3 residues: CASSSGQGPDGYTF. In DNA, the CDR3 is TGTGCCAGCAGCTCGGGACAGGGGCCCGATGGCTACACCTTC.

The sample holds one count of this clone. The gene calls are TRBV19 and TRBJ1-4; D is possibly TRBD1 (5 bases). With 6 bases removed from V and 6 bases from J, the gap between germline ends came to 11 bases. The CDR3 sequence is 13 residues long. Germline V gene sequence: CDR1 LNHDA, CDR2 SQIVND (reference sequence). The CDR3 reads CASRVGGDEKLFF. The CDR3 bases are TGTGCCAGTAGGGTCGGGGGGGATGAAAAACTGTTTTTT. Full variable domain (remainder filled in from reference TRBV19 and TRBJ1-4): DGGITQSPKYLFRKEGQNVTLSCEQNLNHDAMYWYRQDPGQGLRLIYYSQIVNDFQKGDIAEGYSVSREKKESFPLTVTSAQKNPTAFYLCASRVGGDEKLFFGSGTQLSVL.

The rearrangement uses TRBV5-1 and TRBJ1-2; D is undetermined. The germline gives CDR1 SGHRS, CDR2 YFSETQ. This CDR3 spans 12 amino acids. Trimming stripped 2 bases from V and 6 bases from J, with 8 bases between. The CDR3 here is CASSFQQDGYTF. The CDR3 DNA reads TGCGCCAGCAGCTTTCAGCAGGATGGCTACACCTTC.

This chain connects TRBV28 to TRBJ1-6; weak D call: TRBD1 (5 bases). This CDR3 contains 16 residues. In germline, CDR1 is MDHEN, CDR2 SYDVKM. V lost 6 bases to trimming and J lost 0 bases, with 12 bases between them. The CDR3 sequence is CASSPYRSSYNSPLHF. CDR3 bases: TGTGCCAGCAGCCCCTACAGGAGCTCCTATAATTCACCCCTCCACTTT.

The chain employs TRBV7-3 and TRBJ2-7, with 8 bases lining up with TRBD2. The CDR3 sequence is 16 residues long. J lost 6 bases, V lost 4 bases, and 14 bases had no gene match. CDR1 is SGHTA and CDR2 is FQGTGA in the germline V gene. The CDR3: CASSSVPLRGAGEQYF. CDR3 nucleotide sequence: TGTGCCAGCAGCTCGGTCCCACTGCGGGGGGCGGGCGAGCAGTACTTC.

This clone appeared a single time. The chain couples TRBV10-3 to TRBJ2-5, with 12 bases lining up with TRBD2. The germline V gene has CDR1 ENHRY and CDR2 SYGVKD. The J segment lost 5 bases and the V segment lost 4 bases, leaving 2 bases of the junction unmatched. This CDR3 contains 14 residues. The CDR3 loop is CAISATSGGETQYF. The CDR3 bases are TGTGCCATCAGTGCGACTAGCGGGGGTGAGACCCAGTACTTC.

The sample holds one count of this clone. The V call is TRBV10-2, the J call TRBJ1-2; no firm D call. V shed 3 bases and J shed 4 bases, with 6 bases lying between them. Germline CDR1 and CDR2: WSHSY and SAAADI. This CDR3 is 12 amino acids long. In DNA form, the CDR3 reads TGCGCCAGCAGTGAACAGAGCTATGGCTACACCTTC. Protein sequence: CASSEQSYGYTF.

This clone was recorded only once. The chain recombines TRBV7-9 with TRBJ1-5; perhaps TRBD1 as D (5 bases). The CDR3 length is 15 residues. Trimming shortened V by 0 bases and J by 3 bases, and 9 bases separated the two germline ends. CDR1 and CDR2 from the germline V gene are SEHNR and FQNEAQ (reference sequence). CDR3: CASSLAGGNNQPQHF. The CDR3, as DNA: TGTGCCAGCAGCTTAGCTGGGGGGAACAATCAGCCCCAGCATTTT.

The chain has TRBV7-6 and TRBJ1-2, with 12 bases aligning to TRBD1. CDR1 is SGHVS and CDR2 is FNYEAQ in the germline V gene. CDR3 length: 16 amino acids. Trimming removed 4 bases from V and 2 bases from J; junction bases left unmatched: 5. The CDR3 DNA reads as TGTGCCAGCAGCTCGGGACAGGGGGCCGACAACTATGGCTACACCTTC. It codes for CASSSGQGADNYGYTF.